A single TCR beta chain is shown here with its context. Its cognate antigen has yet to be identified. No much larger clone is present one base from it, and per-base qualities are unavailable. The data belong to a study of OX40 agonist ivuxolimab in advanced cancers. Study-level background: Ivuxolimab, which targeted the costimulatory receptor OX40 (CD134), was an agonistic, fully human IgG2 monoclonal antibody. Intravenous ivuxolimab was administered to patients every 2 weeks at six dose levels: 0.01, 0.1, 0.3, 1.5, 3 and 10 mg/kg. Of the 50 to 55 patients in dose escalation, some 19 had hepatocellular carcinoma, roughly 15 had melanoma, 9 had renal cell carcinoma and 9 had head and neck cancer. Partial responses occurred in three dose-escalation patients: two with cutaneous melanoma and one with hepatocellular carcinoma. The purpose of peripheral TCRbeta sequencing was to test whether ivuxolimab changed TCR sequence diversity and led to clonal T-cell expansion. The paper describes the monotherapy dose-escalation part (N of about 50 patients) of the phase I trial of ivuxolimab. In the dose-escalation cohort, 75% to 85% of patients were male, and the mean age was 60 years with a range of roughly 23 to 90. Patients were allowed to have had prior anti-PD-1, anti-PD-L1 or anti-CTLA-4 therapy, and around 40% of the dose-escalation patients had previously received checkpoint inhibitors.

For sequencing of the TCRbeta CDR3 region, genomic DNA was extracted from the sorted cells. The immunoSEQ Assay was used for sequencing of TCRbeta CDR3 regions. What TCRdb holds here is the immuneACCESS table cut down to in-frame rearrangements. Part of the clones is not present; checked against another copy, under half of the missing clones reflect an unresolved V gene, and the others are unexplained. This sample has some 45,000 clones in its table, and roughly 82% of those were observed once. The ten biggest clones cover around 2.5% of the sample. Patients with a history of autoimmune disease or receiving systemic immunosuppression were excluded from the trial. Peripheral blood for TCR sequencing was collected from all dose cohorts at baseline, on cycle 4 day 1, and on cycle 7 day 1. The samples were drawn from a first-in-human, open-label, multicenter phase I dose-escalation trial of ivuxolimab. The trial enrolled adults with locally advanced or metastatic head and neck squamous cell, hepatocellular, melanoma or renal cell carcinoma. Before TCR sequencing, CD4+ T cells and CD8+ T cells from peripheral blood were sorted into separate populations.

The germline V gene supplies CDR1 SGHVS and CDR2 FNYEAQ. The junction shows trimming of 3 bases on V and 1 base on J, plus 6 bases between the germline ends. Reading from cysteine to phenylalanine, the CDR3 counts 14 amino acids. Only CDR3 DNA remains: 42 bases, in frame from the first base. What the work shows at the level of the full study, not this receptor alone: In the 0.1-3.0 mg/kg groups, partial responders had among the lowest normalized peripheral clonal expansion, particularly in CD8+ T cells. After ivuxolimab, CD8+ T cells had more expanded clones than CD4+ T cells on average. The antigen specificity of the peripheral T cells that underwent clonal expansion was not determined. At doses from 0.1 to 3.0 mg/kg, clonal expansion was seen in both CD4+ and CD8+ blood T cells between baseline and week 6. Low levels of normalized T-cell clonal expansion were also shown by some nonresponding patients.

The source of this sequence is an adult with an advanced solid tumor such as melanoma, head and neck, liver or kidney cancer. Here the sequenced sample was CD4+ or CD8+ T cells sorted from blood, taken in a trial of the OX40 agonist ivuxolimab. The sequence joins TRBV7-6 to TRBJ2-2; the D gene remains uncertain. The CDR3: CASSLKENTGELFF. Read as DNA, the sequence is TGTGCCAGCAGCTTGAAGGAGAACACCGGGGAGCTGTTTTTT.